The 19 T cell receptor beta chains reported below all come from one sample, sequenced in a study of cytomegalovirus exposure and HLA in healthy donors. 60 Vbeta and 13 Jbeta primers were used in PCR. Clones were read by immunoSEQ multiplex PCR, and TCRdb kept only the in-frame ones, dropping some. The sample includes roughly 160,000 clones, around 80% seen only once; the top ten take over 3%. The specimen sequenced was PBMCs. These receptors all come from a woman aged 45-60 years in good health and CMV-seropositive.

The chain has TRBV19 and TRBJ2-7; 11 nucleotides agree with TRBD1. Germline V lookup: CDR1 LNHDA, CDR2 SQIVND (reference sequence). V was pared by 6 bases and J by 12 bases, with 7 bases of the junction left unmatched. CDR3 length: 12 amino acids. The CDR3 sequence is CASSLGQGARYF. The CDR3 nucleotides read TGTGCCAGTAGCCTCGGACAGGGGGCGCGGTACTTC.

This chain links TRBV9 with TRBJ2-5, with unresolved D. The ends were cut back, 4 bases at V and 4 bases at J, with 14 bases in the middle. This CDR3 region has 14 residues. CDR1 is SGDLS and CDR2 is YYNGEE in the germline V gene. The CDR3 nucleotides read TGTGCCAGCAGCCCCCCCCAGGCCCCAGAGACCCAGTACTTC. As protein: CASSPPQAPETQYF.

This chain joins TRBV11-3 and TRBJ2-1; 10 bases are a match to TRBD2. V gave up 3 bases and J gave up 7 bases; unmatched junction bases: 12. Germline lookup yields CDR1 SGHNT and CDR2 YENEEA. The CDR3 contains 17 residues. The CDR3 region is CASSFRSQRGGPNEQFF. CDR3 DNA: TGTGCCAGCAGCTTCCGATCCCAGCGGGGGGGCCCGAATGAGCAGTTCTTC.

This sequence joins TRBV4-3 and TRBJ2-7, with 11 bases fitting TRBD2. The CDR3 spans 18 residues. Germline assignment: CDR1 LGHNA and CDR2 YSLEER. Unmatched junction bases numbered 9, after V lost 2 bases and J lost 0 bases. CDR3 sequence (DNA): TGCGCCAGCAGCCAACTGCTAAGGACTAGCGGGCTCTCCTACGAGCAGTACTTC. This gives the protein CASSQLLRTSGLSYEQYF.

This chain joins TRBV11-3 and TRBJ2-3; 7 positions agree with TRBD2. The CDR3 covers 16 residues. V lost 4 bases and J lost 2; bases outside the gene matches: 9. Germline V gene lookup returns CDR1 SGHNT and CDR2 YENEEA. The CDR3 sequence: CASSSEAGQLTDTQYF. The DNA for the CDR3 is TGTGCCAGCAGCTCTGAAGCGGGGCAACTCACAGATACGCAGTATTTT.

The rearrangement links TRBV21-1 to TRBJ2-7; the table's D gene call, TRBD2, was not cross checked with the DNA. TRBV21-1 is marked as a pseudogene. The CDR3 is 12 residues long. CDR3 nucleotides: TGTGCCAGCAAGGAGGGAGACTACGAGCAGTACTTC. Protein sequence: CASKEGDYEQYF.

This clone appeared a few times. The rearrangement joins TRBV30 to TRBJ2-5; the D gene is possibly TRBD1 (5 bases). Germline CDR1 is GTSNPN and CDR2 is SVGIG (reference sequence). V was trimmed by 0 bases and J by 2 bases, leaving 10 bases between them. The CDR3 sequence is 14 residues long. CDR3 coding DNA: TGTGCCTGGAGTGTAAAGACAGTTCAAGAGACCCAGTACTTC. Its translation is CAWSVKTVQETQYF.

This clone was detected only once. The chain combines TRBV4-2 with TRBJ2-1; TRBD2 matches 7 bases. Germline loops: CDR1 LGHNA, CDR2 YNFKEQ. V shed 1 base, J shed 2 bases, and the junction held 8 bases outside the gene matches. The CDR3 spans 17 residues. In DNA, the CDR3 is TGTGCCAGCAGCCAAGCCGGAGGGACTACTACCTACAATGAGCAGTTCTTC. Its protein product is CASSQAGGTTTYNEQFF.

The V gene is TRBV10-1, the J gene TRBJ1-1; TRBD1 aligns across 8 bases. This CDR3 has 16 amino acids. Germline loops: CDR1 WNHNN, CDR2 SYGVQD (reference sequence). Trimming removed 0 bases from V and 6 bases from J; junction bases left unmatched: 9. The CDR3 DNA reads as TGCGCCAGCAGTGAGTCGGAGGGCAGGGGGCTATCTGAAGCTTTCTTT. This translates into CASSESEGRGLSEAFF.

The CDR3 nucleotides read TGTGCCAGTACCTATTTAGGGGGCCAGGATTTTGGCTACACCTTC. This encodes CASTYLGGQDFGYTF. J is TRBJ1-2 and V is TRBV28; 7 bases are shared with TRBD1. This CDR3 contains 15 residues. V lost 9 bases to trimming and J lost 7 bases; unmatched junction nucleotides: 17. Looked up from germline, CDR1 is MDHEN and CDR2 is SYDVKM.

The chain has TRBV2 and TRBJ2-7; possible D gene TRBD2, 6 bases. Trimming shortened V by 1 base and J by 6 bases, and 13 bases separated the two germline ends. CDR1 is SNHLY, CDR2 FYNNEI, per germline. The CDR3 length is 14 residues. CDR3 in DNA: TGTGCCAGCAGTGAAGTTCCGCGGGGTGGCGAGCAGTACTTC. Translation gives CASSEVPRGGEQYF.

V gene TRBV7-9 combines with J gene TRBJ1-1; TRBD1 matches 11 bases. The trim removed 5 bases at V and 3 bases at J, leaving 8 bases unmatched. The CDR3 length is 16 residues. The V gene's germline CDR1 is SEHNR and CDR2 FQNEAQ (reference sequence). The CDR3 loop is CASSPGQGAQDTEAFF. For the CDR3, the DNA is TGTGCCAGCAGCCCCGGACAGGGGGCTCAGGACACTGAAGCTTTCTTT. The full variable domain, in which reference TRBV7-9 and TRBJ1-1 provide the parts outside the CDR3, is DTGVSQNPRHKITKRGQNVTFRCDPISEHNRLYWYRQTLGQGPEFLTYFQNEAQLEKSRLLSDRFSAERPKGSFSTLEIQRTEQGDSAMYLCASSPGQGAQDTEAFFGQGTRLTVV.

This chain links TRBV5-4 with TRBJ1-1; 8 bases match TRBD1. Looked up from germline, CDR1 is SGHNT and CDR2 is YYREEE (reference sequence). V lost 0 bases, J lost 1 base, and 5 bases stayed unmatched. This CDR3 comprises 16 residues. The DNA for the CDR3 is TGTGCCAGCAGCTTGGAGGCGACAGGGGCGAACACTGAAGCTTTCTTT. Residues: CASSLEATGANTEAFF.

V is TRBV19 and J is TRBJ2-5; TRBD2 agrees at 7 bases. V dropped 3 bases and J dropped 4; count of bases not matched to a gene: 11. The CDR3 has 16 residues. Germline V CDR1 and CDR2: LNHDA, SQIVND (reference sequence). The CDR3 bases are TGTGCCAGTAGTATGTTCCGAGGGCCGGGAGGAGAGACCCAGTACTTC. This sequence encodes CASSMFRGPGGETQYF.

The genes are TRBV27 and TRBJ2-3; possibly TRBD2 for D (6 bases). Per the germline V gene, CDR1 is MNHEY and CDR2 is SMNVEV (reference sequence). The CDR3 runs to 18 residues. V shed 6 bases and J shed 2 bases, with 24 bases lying between them. This chain's CDR3 is CASRSRAEGPTSTDTQYF. The CDR3 DNA reads as TGTGCCAGCAGGTCCAGGGCGGAGGGACCGACTTCCACAGATACGCAGTATTTT.

This clone turned up a few times. The V and J genes are TRBV29-1 and TRBJ2-7; D possibly corresponds to TRBD2 (6 bases). V lost 7 bases to trimming and J lost 10 bases, with 17 bases between them. The germline V gene encodes CDR1 SQVTM and CDR2 ANQGSEA. The CDR3 length is 11 residues. The CDR3 is CSGRDSLKQYF. The CDR3 nucleotides read TGCAGCGGCCGGGACTCCCTAAAACAGTACTTC.

The chain couples TRBV11-3 to TRBJ1-1; the match to TRBD1 covers 8 bases. Germline-derived CDR1 and CDR2 are SGHNT and YENEEA. Germline trimming cut 5 bases from V and 4 bases from J; bases unmatched to any gene: 6. CDR3 length: 14 residues. The CDR3 loop reads CASSPITGGTEAFF. The CDR3 region has the DNA TGTGCCAGCAGCCCGATTACAGGGGGCACTGAAGCTTTCTTT.

The chain joins TRBV5-1 to TRBJ1-1; perhaps TRBD1 as D (6 bases). CDR1 SGHRS and CDR2 YFSETQ come from the germline V gene. The CDR3 runs to 15 residues. Between the trimmed V and J ends, which lost 0 bases and 3 bases, there was a span of 12 bases. CDR3 region: CASSLVVGAHTEAFF. The DNA for the CDR3 is TGCGCCAGCAGCTTGGTAGTGGGGGCTCACACTGAAGCTTTCTTT.

The table lists this clone with a count of one. This sequence joins TRBV10-2 and TRBJ2-7; D is possibly TRBD1 (5 bases). V was trimmed by 4 bases and J by 0 bases, leaving 10 bases between them. Germline CDR1 WSHSY, CDR2 SAAADI. The CDR3 totals 14 residues. CDR3 nucleotide sequence: TGCGCCAGCAGTGGAACAGGTAGCTCCTACGAGCAGTACTTC. Encoded protein: CASSGTGSSYEQYF.